A single sample is the source of the 29 T cell receptor beta chains below, sequenced in a study of T cell changes during pregnancy in multiple sclerosis. Here immunoSEQ multiplex PCR was the method, and the copy in TCRdb shows in-frame clones only, minus some. This repertoire shows around 100,000 clones, over 75% found once; its top ten account for over 0.6%. The specimen comprised peripheral blood, sampled in the second trimester of pregnancy. The receptors come from a female donor in good health, enrolled as a control in a pregnancy study.

The V call is TRBV28, the J call TRBJ1-1; D is undetermined. The CDR3 sequence is 13 residues long. The ends were cut back, 5 bases at V and 5 bases at J, with 12 bases in the middle. The germline V gene encodes CDR1 MDHEN and CDR2 SYDVKM. The CDR3 DNA follows: TGTGCCAGCAGTCCCCCCCCGCGGACTGAAGCTTTCTTT. Translating gives CASSPPPRTEAFF.

The CDR3 region is CASSLWKRERPYEQYF. As DNA, the CDR3 is TGTGCCAGCAGTTTATGGAAGCGGGAGAGGCCCTACGAGCAGTACTTC. V usage is TRBV28 and J usage is TRBJ2-7; 8 nucleotides match TRBD2. J lost 2 bases, V lost 0 bases, and 6 bases had no gene match. The CDR3 totals 16 residues. From germline, CDR1 is MDHEN and CDR2 SYDVKM.

The rearrangement uses TRBV6-1 and TRBJ2-7, with D perhaps matching TRBD1 (5 bases). V lost 1 base, J lost 3 bases, and 13 bases lay in between. From germline, CDR1 is MNHNS and CDR2 SASEGT. The CDR3 extends over 15 amino acids. CDR3: CASSEERQTLYEQYF. The CDR3 DNA sequence: TGTGCCAGCAGTGAAGAACGACAGACCCTCTACGAGCAGTACTTC.

The chain recombines TRBV2 with TRBJ2-5, with 8 bases fitting TRBD1. Per the germline V gene, CDR1 is SNHLY and CDR2 is FYNNEI. The CDR3 is 13 amino acids. Losses at the gene ends were 6 bases for V and 4 bases for J; bases not matched to a gene: 4. CDR3 protein: CASRWTGRETQYF. The CDR3 nucleotides are TGTGCCAGCAGGTGGACAGGGAGAGAGACCCAGTACTTC.

V usage is TRBV19 and J usage is TRBJ1-1; 10 nucleotides match TRBD1. V shed 5 bases and J 3 bases; nucleotides not matched to a gene: 6. CDR3 size: 15 residues. Germline-derived CDR1 and CDR2 are LNHDA and SQIVND (reference sequence). CDR3 sequence: CASSFRTGGDTEAFF. The DNA for the CDR3 is TGTGCCAGTAGTTTTCGGACAGGGGGGGACACTGAAGCTTTCTTT.

This CDR3 is CASSAPRERGAYEQFF. CDR3 DNA: TGTGCCAGCAGCGCCCCTCGGGAGCGGGGGGCATATGAGCAGTTCTTC. The rearrangement joins TRBV9 to TRBJ2-1; TRBD2 matches at 9 bases. The germline gives CDR1 SGDLS, CDR2 YYNGEE. The length of the CDR3 is 16 residues. V was pared by 3 bases and J by 8 bases, with 12 bases of the junction left unmatched.

V usage is TRBV19 and J usage is TRBJ1-4; tentatively, D is TRBD1 (6 bases). The CDR3 has 18 residues. CDR1 LNHDA and CDR2 SQIVND come from the germline V gene (reference sequence). V was clipped by 4 bases and J by 8 bases, with 26 bases between them. Here the CDR3 DNA reads TGTGCCAGTAGTACCCGGGGGCACGTCGGGGCGGGAGAGGAAAAACTGTTTTTT. This translates into CASSTRGHVGAGEEKLFF. Full variable domain (missing parts from reference TRBV19 and TRBJ1-4): DGGITQSPKYLFRKEGQNVTLSCEQNLNHDAMYWYRQDPGQGLRLIYYSQIVNDFQKGDIAEGYSVSREKKESFPLTVTSAQKNPTAFYLCASSTRGHVGAGEEKLFFGSGTQLSVL.

This clone came up once. The chain joins TRBV5-5 to TRBJ2-6; the D is unclear. V was clipped by 1 base and J by 0 bases, with 8 bases between them. Germline lookup yields CDR1 SGHKS and CDR2 YYEKEE (reference sequence). There are 16 residues in the CDR3. The CDR3 coding sequence is TGTGCCAGCAGCTTGCAATGGAGCTCTGGGGCCAACGTCCTGACTTTC. This encodes CASSLQWSSGANVLTF.

Written as DNA, the CDR3 is TGTGCCAGCAGCTTAGCTGCACAGGGGACAGATACGCAGTATTTT. Its translation is CASSLAAQGTDTQYF. The chain is built from TRBV7-9 and TRBJ2-3, with TRBD1 matching over 7 bases. The CDR3 spans 15 residues. J gave up 3 bases and V 0 bases, and 3 bases lay outside the gene matches. The germline V gene encodes CDR1 SEHNR and CDR2 FQNEAQ (reference sequence).

The chain couples TRBV19 to TRBJ1-2; a possible D gene is TRBD1 (5 bases). The CDR3 totals 15 residues. The ends were cut back, 4 bases at V and 2 bases at J, with 14 bases in the middle. CDR1 LNHDA and CDR2 SQIVND come from the germline V gene (reference sequence). In DNA, the CDR3 is TGTGCCAGTAGTACTCGGACAACGTCGAACTATGGCTACACCTTC. It is translated as CASSTRTTSNYGYTF.

This clone was seen a single time. V and J are TRBV5-6 and TRBJ1-6, with 8 bases matching TRBD1. The CDR3 is 15 residues long. V was clipped by 2 bases and J by 5 bases; unmatched bases: 3. CDR1 and CDR2 (germline): SGHDT, YYEEEE. CDR3 bases: TGTGCCAGCAGCTTTTTGACAGGGGATAATTCACCCCTCCACTTT. It codes for CASSFLTGDNSPLHF.

This clone appeared a single time. V usage is TRBV19 and J usage is TRBJ2-3; 9 nucleotides agree with TRBD2. J gave up 4 bases and V 6 bases, and 5 bases lay outside the gene matches. The CDR3 loop spans 14 amino acids. Germline V gene data show CDR1 as LNHDA and CDR2 as SQIVND (reference sequence). CDR3 loop: CASREAGGPDTQYF. As DNA, the CDR3 is TGTGCCAGTAGGGAGGCGGGAGGGCCAGATACGCAGTATTTT.

The chain carries TRBV7-2 and TRBJ2-1; 9 positions match TRBD2. The J segment lost 0 bases and the V segment lost 5 bases, leaving 8 bases of the junction unmatched. The CDR3 is made up of 17 amino acids. CDR1 is SGHTA, CDR2 FQGNSA, per germline. The CDR3 nucleotides read TGTGCCAGCAGCCGAGGGCTAGCGGGGAGCTCCTACAATGAGCAGTTCTTC. This codes for CASSRGLAGSSYNEQFF.

This chain connects TRBV2 to TRBJ1-5, with D possibly being TRBD1 (5 bases). Germline V gives CDR1 SNHLY, CDR2 FYNNEI. This CDR3 is 15 amino acids long. The V end was cut by 5 bases, the J end by 4 bases, with 15 bases between. CDR3 residues: CASSPQTGGNQPQHF. The CDR3 bases are TGTGCCAGCAGTCCCCAAACGGGGGGGAATCAGCCCCAGCATTTT.

The rearrangement links TRBV5-1 to TRBJ2-5, with D tentatively TRBD1 (6 bases). The CDR3 spans 16 residues. CDR1 SGHRS and CDR2 YFSETQ come from the germline V gene. The V end lost 0 bases, the J end lost 4 bases, and 16 bases lay between the germline ends. In nucleotides, the CDR3 is TGCGCCAGCAGCTTGGCCGGGACACCGAGAGGAGAGACCCAGTACTTC. Translating it yields CASSLAGTPRGETQYF.

The J gene is TRBJ1-1, the V gene TRBV6-5; D gene uncertain. Germline V lookup: CDR1 MNHEY, CDR2 SVGAGI. V was trimmed by 0 bases and J by 8 bases, leaving 7 bases between them. This CDR3 region has 12 residues. The CDR3 nucleotides are TGTGCCAGCAGTTACTCGGGCAGGGAAGCTTTCTTT. Its translation is CASSYSGREAFF.

This clone was seen a few times. This chain joins TRBV6-4 and TRBJ2-3; TRBD2 matches at 12 bases. Germline lookup yields CDR1 MRHNA and CDR2 SNTAGT. The V segment lost 4 bases and the J segment 1 base; nucleotides outside the gene matches: 0. CDR3 length equals 15 residues. The CDR3 nucleotides read TGTGCCAGCAGTGGGACTAGCGGGGGCACAGATACGCAGTATTTT. Protein sequence: CASSGTSGGTDTQYF.

DNA for the CDR3: TGTGCCAGCAGTGAGTGGAGTGGTGGCTACACCTTC. Translating it yields CASSEWSGGYTF. This chain connects TRBV25-1 to TRBJ1-2; no clear D. The V end lost 3 bases, the J end lost 7 bases, and 9 bases lay between the germline ends. Germline-derived CDR1 and CDR2 are MGHDK and SYGVNS. This CDR3 has 12 residues.

The chain recombines TRBV6-1 with TRBJ2-3; D is possibly TRBD1 (6 bases). This CDR3 comprises 13 residues. From germline, CDR1 is MNHNS and CDR2 SASEGT. V shed 7 bases and J shed 9 bases, with 17 bases lying between them. The DNA of the CDR3 is TGTGCCAGCACCCCCGGGACATCGAAGACGCAGTATTTT. This encodes CASTPGTSKTQYF.

The J gene is TRBJ2-7, the V gene TRBV27; D is ambiguous. The CDR3 has 14 residues. The germline V and J ends were trimmed by 3 bases and 2 bases, with 11 bases remaining between them. Germline CDR1 is MNHEY and CDR2 is SMNVEV (reference sequence). The DNA of the CDR3 is TGTGCCAGCAGTTTCAGTTGGCCCCCCTACGAGCAGTACTTC. Protein sequence: CASSFSWPPYEQYF.

The chain has TRBV6-1 and TRBJ2-1, with 15 bases matching TRBD2. There are 15 residues in the CDR3. Unmatched junction bases numbered 5, after V lost 2 bases and J lost 12 bases. In germline, CDR1 is MNHNS, CDR2 SASEGT. For the CDR3, the DNA is TGTGCCAGCAGTGAAAGGACTAGCGGGAGGGAAGTGCAGTTCTTC. It encodes CASSERTSGREVQFF.

The V call is TRBV7-8, the J call TRBJ2-3; a weak D match, TRBD2 (6 bases). CDR3 length: 16 amino acids. The V end was cut by 3 bases, the J end by 6 bases, with 19 bases between. Germline V lookup: CDR1 SGHVS, CDR2 FQNEAQ. The CDR3 DNA reads TGTGCCAGCAGCTTGCCCGGGACTGGACTCGGGGATACGCAGTATTTT. This translates into CASSLPGTGLGDTQYF.

The chain uses TRBV12-5 and TRBJ1-1; possible D gene TRBD1, 6 bases. This CDR3 is built from 17 residues. The germline gives CDR1 LGHNT, CDR2 FRNRAP. V shed 3 bases and J shed 1 base, with 18 bases lying between them. DNA of the CDR3: TGTGCTAGTGGTTTCCATGCAGGGGTTATTGCGAACACTGAAGCTTTCTTT. It codes for CASGFHAGVIANTEAFF. The full variable domain, rest sourced from reference TRBV12-5 and TRBJ1-1, is DARVTQTPRHKVTEMGQEVTMRCQPILGHNTVFWYRQTMMQGLELLAYFRNRAPLDDSGMPKDRFSAEMPDATLATLKIQPSEPRDSAVYFCASGFHAGVIANTEAFFGQGTRLTVV.

This sequence joins TRBV6-5 and TRBJ1-2, with unresolved D. This CDR3 is 13 amino acids long. Germline CDR1 MNHEY, CDR2 SVGAGI. V was cut by 10 bases and J by 5 bases, with 17 bases left in between. For the CDR3, the DNA is TGTGCCACACAGACCACCCGTGGTTATGGCTACACCTTC. Translating gives CATQTTRGYGYTF.

The chain carries TRBV13 and TRBJ1-5, with D possibly TRBD1 on 6 matching bases. This CDR3 has 15 residues. The V and J ends lost 0 bases and 2 bases respectively, with 8 bases between them. Germline lookup yields CDR1 PRHDT and CDR2 FYEKMQ (reference sequence). The DNA of the CDR3 is TGTGCCAGCAGCTTAGGACAGGGAGGCAATCAGCCCCAGCATTTT. It codes for CASSLGQGGNQPQHF.

The chain uses TRBV4-3 and TRBJ2-7; D uncertain. The germline gives CDR1 LGHNA, CDR2 YSLEER. The length of the CDR3 is 12 residues. V shed 2 bases and J shed 3 bases, with 5 bases lying between them. Here the CDR3 reads CASSQPGYEQYF. The CDR3 DNA reads TGCGCCAGCAGCCAACCGGGCTACGAGCAGTACTTC.

The J gene is TRBJ2-5, the V gene TRBV7-2, with TRBD2 as a possible D gene (5 bases). Germline V gene lookup returns CDR1 SGHTA and CDR2 FQGNSA. CDR3 length equals 15 residues. The V end lost 2 bases, the J end lost 5 bases, and 15 bases lay between the germline ends. The CDR3 bases are TGTGCCAGCAGCTTAAATGGGAGACTGGGGGAGACCCAGTACTTC. This translates into CASSLNGRLGETQYF.

V gene TRBV9 combines with J gene TRBJ1-1, with TRBD1 as a possible D gene (5 bases). V gave up 5 bases and J gave up 1 base, with 9 bases separating them. The CDR3 consists of 13 residues. Germline lookup yields CDR1 SGDLS and CDR2 YYNGEE. The CDR3 DNA sequence: TGTGCCAGCAGTGCCCAGGGGAACACTGAAGCTTTCTTT. Its protein is CASSAQGNTEAFF.

J is TRBJ1-2 and V is TRBV10-1; the D gene is possibly TRBD1 (6 bases). The CDR3 sequence is 13 residues long. The germline V gene encodes CDR1 WNHNN and CDR2 SYGVQD (reference sequence). The V end lost 6 bases, the J end lost 4 bases, and 12 bases lay between the germline ends. Here the CDR3 DNA reads TGCGCCAGCAGCAGGGACACGTCCTATGGCTACACCTTC. Protein product: CASSRDTSYGYTF.